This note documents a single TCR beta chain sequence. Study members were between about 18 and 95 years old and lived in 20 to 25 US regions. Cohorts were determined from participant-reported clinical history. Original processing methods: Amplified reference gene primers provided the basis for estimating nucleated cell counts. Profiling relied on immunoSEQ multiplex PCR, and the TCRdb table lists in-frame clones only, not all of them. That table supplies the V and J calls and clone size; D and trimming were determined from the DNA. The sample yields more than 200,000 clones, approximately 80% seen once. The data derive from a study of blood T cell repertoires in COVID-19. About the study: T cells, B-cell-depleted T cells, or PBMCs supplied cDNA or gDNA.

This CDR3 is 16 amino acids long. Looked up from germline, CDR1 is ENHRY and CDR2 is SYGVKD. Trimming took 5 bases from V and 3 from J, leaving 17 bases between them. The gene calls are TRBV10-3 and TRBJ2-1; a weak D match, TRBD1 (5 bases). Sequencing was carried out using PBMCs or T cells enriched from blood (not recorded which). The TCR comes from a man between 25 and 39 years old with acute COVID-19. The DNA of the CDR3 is TGTGCCATCAGTCCAGACAGTCCCTTTAGCTACAATGAGCAGTTCTTC. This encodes CAISPDSPFSYNEQFF.